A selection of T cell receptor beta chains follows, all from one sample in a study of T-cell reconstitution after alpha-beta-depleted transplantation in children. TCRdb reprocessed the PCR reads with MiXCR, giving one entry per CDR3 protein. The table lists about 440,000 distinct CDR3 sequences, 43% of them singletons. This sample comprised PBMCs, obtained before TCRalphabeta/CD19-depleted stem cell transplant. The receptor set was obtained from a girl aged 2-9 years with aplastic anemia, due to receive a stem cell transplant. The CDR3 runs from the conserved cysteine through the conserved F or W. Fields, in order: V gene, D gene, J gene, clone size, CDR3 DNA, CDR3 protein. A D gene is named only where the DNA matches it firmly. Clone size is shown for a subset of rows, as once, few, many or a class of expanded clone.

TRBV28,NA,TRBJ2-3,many,TGTGCCAGCAGTTTTAGCAATACGCAGTATTTT,CASSFSNTQYF
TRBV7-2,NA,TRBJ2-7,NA,TGTGCCAGCAGCTTCATACCTACAGGGAGCGAGCAGTACTTC,CASSFIPTGSEQYF
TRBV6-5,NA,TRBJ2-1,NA,TGTGCCAGCAGTTACGAGGGCCGGACTCTCTACAATGAGCAGTTCTTC,CASSYEGRTLYNEQFF
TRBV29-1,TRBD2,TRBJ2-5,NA,TGCAGCGTCGACCTTACTAGCGGAAAGACCCAGTACTTC,CSVDLTSGKTQYF
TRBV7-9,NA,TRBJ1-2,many,TGTGCCAGCAGCTTCTCTCCTGCAGGGGTTGGCTACACCTTC,CASSFSPAGVGYTF
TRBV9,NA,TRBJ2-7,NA,TGTGCCAGCAGCGTAGCTGGCACCTACTACGAGCAGTACTTC,CASSVAGTYYEQYF
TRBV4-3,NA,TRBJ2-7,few,TGCGCCAGCAGCCAAGATTCGGGGTTCGAGCAGTACTTC,CASSQDSGFEQYF
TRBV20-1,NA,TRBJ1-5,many,TGCAGTGCTAGAGATGCCTATCAGCCCCAGCATTTT,CSARDAYQPQHF
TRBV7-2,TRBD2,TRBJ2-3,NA,TGTGCCAGCAGCGTGGGAGGGTCTAGCACAGATACGCAGTATTTT,CASSVGGSSTDTQYF
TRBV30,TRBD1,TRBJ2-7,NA,TGTGCCGGACGAGGTGGGGGGACAGGCTGGGGGTCCTACGAGCAGTACTTC,CAGRGGGTGWGSYEQYF
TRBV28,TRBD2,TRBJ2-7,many,TGTGCCACCTGGTTCCCCAGCGGGAAGACCTACGAGCAGTACTTC,CATWFPSGKTYEQYF
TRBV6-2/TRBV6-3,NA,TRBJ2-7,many,TGTGCCAGCAGTTACGGCAGGGCCTACGAGCAGTACTTC,CASSYGRAYEQYF
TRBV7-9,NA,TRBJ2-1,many,TGTGCCAGCAGCTTAAGTGAACAGGTCTACAATGAGCAGTTCTTC,CASSLSEQVYNEQFF